These 12 T cell receptor beta chains came from one sample sequenced in a study of control samples from healthy donors and cancer patients. The assay was immunoSEQ multiplex PCR, and TCRdb's table has in-frame clones only and misses some. There are around 52,000 clones in the sample; approximately 90% occur only once, and 0.75% to 0.95% lies in the top ten. The sample consisted of PBMCs. Receptor source: a man aged 25 to 45 with colorectal cancer.

This clone appeared a single time. The CDR3 coding sequence is TGTGCCAGCAGCTTTGACAGGGGCGCTAACTATGGCTACACCTTC. The encoded protein is CASSFDRGANYGYTF. V is TRBV5-4 and J is TRBJ1-2; 8 bases agree with TRBD1. Germline assignment: CDR1 SGHNT and CDR2 YYREEE (reference sequence). Trimming cost V 2 bases and J 0 bases; bases outside gene matches: 3. CDR3 length: 15 residues.

The V and J genes are TRBV29-1 and TRBJ1-1, with 8 positions matching TRBD1. Trimming removed 7 bases from V and 3 bases from J; junction bases left unmatched: 7. CDR1 and CDR2 from the germline V gene are SQVTM and ANQGSEA. This CDR3 is built from 13 residues. CDR3 nucleotides: TGCAGCGCCCGACAGGGGACGGACACTGAAGCTTTCTTT. This encodes CSARQGTDTEAFF.

The chain couples TRBV7-8 to TRBJ1-3; 7 positions agree with TRBD1. The CDR3 has 15 residues. With 3 bases clipped from V and 3 bases from J, the junction kept 5 bases outside the gene matches. CDR1 and CDR2 (germline): SGHVS, FQNEAQ. CDR3 sequence: CASSFSTGIGNTIYF. As DNA, the CDR3 is TGTGCCAGCAGCTTTTCGACAGGGATTGGAAACACCATATATTTT.

The chain combines TRBV24-1 with TRBJ2-1; no clear D gene. Germline V gene data show CDR1 as KGHDR and CDR2 as SFDVKD. The CDR3 runs 11 residues. V was shortened by 9 bases and J by 4 bases, with 6 bases between the two germline ends. CDR3 in amino acids: CATGDYNEQFF. In DNA form, the CDR3 reads TGTGCCACCGGGGATTACAATGAGCAGTTCTTC.

This clone was detected only once. The J gene is TRBJ2-7, the V gene TRBV28, with 11 bases identical to TRBD2. This CDR3 has 16 residues. Germline loops: CDR1 MDHEN, CDR2 SYDVKM. Losses at the gene ends were 10 bases for V and 7 bases for J; bases not matched to a gene: 18. The CDR3 bases are TGTGCCATACTAGCGGGAGAGCGGGGGCCCTTCGGAGAGCAGTACTTC. This translates into CAILAGERGPFGEQYF.

The chain has TRBV10-2 and TRBJ2-1; no firm D call. V dropped 2 bases and J dropped 8 bases, with 16 bases sitting between them. The CDR3 has 15 amino acids. The V gene's germline CDR1 is WSHSY and CDR2 SAAADI. This chain's CDR3 is CASSEASRRKHEQFF. The CDR3 nucleotides are TGCGCCAGCAGTGAGGCATCGAGAAGGAAGCATGAGCAGTTCTTC.

This chain connects TRBV14 to TRBJ2-2; tentative D call: TRBD1 (5 bases). CDR1 is SGHDN, CDR2 FVKESK, per germline. The CDR3 has 14 amino acids. The ends were cut back, 7 bases at V and 1 base at J, with 10 bases in the middle. The CDR3 region has the DNA TGTGCCAGCAACACAAGGGGGAACACCGGGGAGCTGTTTTTT. It translates to CASNTRGNTGELFF.

This chain joins TRBV19 and TRBJ2-3; a weak D match, TRBD2 (5 bases). Trimming shortened V by 0 bases and J by 0 bases, and 13 bases separated the two germline ends. This CDR3 is built from 17 residues. CDR1 and CDR2 from the germline V gene are LNHDA and SQIVND (reference sequence). CDR3 DNA sequence: TGTGCCAGTAGTATAGATCGGGGATCCACTAGCACAGATACGCAGTATTTT. Residues: CASSIDRGSTSTDTQYF.

V is TRBV7-2 and J is TRBJ1-2; 8 bases map to TRBD1. The germline gives CDR1 SGHTA, CDR2 FQGNSA. This CDR3 spans 19 amino acids. The V segment lost 5 bases and the J segment 3 bases; nucleotides outside the gene matches: 20. CDR3 in DNA: TGTGCCAGCAGCAAATACCAGGGGGCCGGCCGGAAGCTGGACTATGGCTACACCTTC. Its translation: CASSKYQGAGRKLDYGYTF.

V is TRBV6-2 or TRBV6-3 and J is TRBJ2-6; no clear D. Germline lookup yields CDR1 MNHEY and CDR2 SVGEGT. CDR3 length: 16 amino acids. The V end was cut by 2 bases, the J end by 0 bases, with 8 bases between. DNA of the CDR3: TGTGCCAGCAGTTACCCCCGGAGCTCTGGGGCCAACGTCCTGACTTTC. Amino acids: CASSYPRSSGANVLTF.

The rearrangement uses TRBV7-2 and TRBJ2-1, with D tentatively TRBD1 (6 bases). The CDR3 is 13 amino acids. V was clipped by 4 bases and J by 3 bases, with 7 bases between them. Germline V gives CDR1 SGHTA, CDR2 FQGNSA. CDR3 region: CASSSDSYNEQFF. DNA of the CDR3: TGTGCCAGCAGCTCGGACAGCTACAATGAGCAGTTCTTC. The entire variable domain, with the rest obtained from reference TRBV7-2 and TRBJ2-1, is as follows: GAGVSQSPSNKVTEKGKDVELRCDPISGHTALYWYRQSLGQGLEFLIYFQGNSAPDKSGLPSDRFSAERTGGSVSTLTIQRTQQEDSAVYLCASSSDSYNEQFFGPGTRLTVL.

This clone was recorded only once. V and J are TRBV6-6 and TRBJ1-5; D not certain. The CDR3 consists of 14 residues. The V and J ends lost 6 bases and 5 bases respectively, with 14 bases between them. Looked up from germline, CDR1 is MNHNY and CDR2 is SVGAGI (reference sequence). The CDR3 DNA reads TGTGCCAGCAGCCCCCTAGGAACCCATCAGCCCCAGCATTTT. Its protein is CASSPLGTHQPQHF.